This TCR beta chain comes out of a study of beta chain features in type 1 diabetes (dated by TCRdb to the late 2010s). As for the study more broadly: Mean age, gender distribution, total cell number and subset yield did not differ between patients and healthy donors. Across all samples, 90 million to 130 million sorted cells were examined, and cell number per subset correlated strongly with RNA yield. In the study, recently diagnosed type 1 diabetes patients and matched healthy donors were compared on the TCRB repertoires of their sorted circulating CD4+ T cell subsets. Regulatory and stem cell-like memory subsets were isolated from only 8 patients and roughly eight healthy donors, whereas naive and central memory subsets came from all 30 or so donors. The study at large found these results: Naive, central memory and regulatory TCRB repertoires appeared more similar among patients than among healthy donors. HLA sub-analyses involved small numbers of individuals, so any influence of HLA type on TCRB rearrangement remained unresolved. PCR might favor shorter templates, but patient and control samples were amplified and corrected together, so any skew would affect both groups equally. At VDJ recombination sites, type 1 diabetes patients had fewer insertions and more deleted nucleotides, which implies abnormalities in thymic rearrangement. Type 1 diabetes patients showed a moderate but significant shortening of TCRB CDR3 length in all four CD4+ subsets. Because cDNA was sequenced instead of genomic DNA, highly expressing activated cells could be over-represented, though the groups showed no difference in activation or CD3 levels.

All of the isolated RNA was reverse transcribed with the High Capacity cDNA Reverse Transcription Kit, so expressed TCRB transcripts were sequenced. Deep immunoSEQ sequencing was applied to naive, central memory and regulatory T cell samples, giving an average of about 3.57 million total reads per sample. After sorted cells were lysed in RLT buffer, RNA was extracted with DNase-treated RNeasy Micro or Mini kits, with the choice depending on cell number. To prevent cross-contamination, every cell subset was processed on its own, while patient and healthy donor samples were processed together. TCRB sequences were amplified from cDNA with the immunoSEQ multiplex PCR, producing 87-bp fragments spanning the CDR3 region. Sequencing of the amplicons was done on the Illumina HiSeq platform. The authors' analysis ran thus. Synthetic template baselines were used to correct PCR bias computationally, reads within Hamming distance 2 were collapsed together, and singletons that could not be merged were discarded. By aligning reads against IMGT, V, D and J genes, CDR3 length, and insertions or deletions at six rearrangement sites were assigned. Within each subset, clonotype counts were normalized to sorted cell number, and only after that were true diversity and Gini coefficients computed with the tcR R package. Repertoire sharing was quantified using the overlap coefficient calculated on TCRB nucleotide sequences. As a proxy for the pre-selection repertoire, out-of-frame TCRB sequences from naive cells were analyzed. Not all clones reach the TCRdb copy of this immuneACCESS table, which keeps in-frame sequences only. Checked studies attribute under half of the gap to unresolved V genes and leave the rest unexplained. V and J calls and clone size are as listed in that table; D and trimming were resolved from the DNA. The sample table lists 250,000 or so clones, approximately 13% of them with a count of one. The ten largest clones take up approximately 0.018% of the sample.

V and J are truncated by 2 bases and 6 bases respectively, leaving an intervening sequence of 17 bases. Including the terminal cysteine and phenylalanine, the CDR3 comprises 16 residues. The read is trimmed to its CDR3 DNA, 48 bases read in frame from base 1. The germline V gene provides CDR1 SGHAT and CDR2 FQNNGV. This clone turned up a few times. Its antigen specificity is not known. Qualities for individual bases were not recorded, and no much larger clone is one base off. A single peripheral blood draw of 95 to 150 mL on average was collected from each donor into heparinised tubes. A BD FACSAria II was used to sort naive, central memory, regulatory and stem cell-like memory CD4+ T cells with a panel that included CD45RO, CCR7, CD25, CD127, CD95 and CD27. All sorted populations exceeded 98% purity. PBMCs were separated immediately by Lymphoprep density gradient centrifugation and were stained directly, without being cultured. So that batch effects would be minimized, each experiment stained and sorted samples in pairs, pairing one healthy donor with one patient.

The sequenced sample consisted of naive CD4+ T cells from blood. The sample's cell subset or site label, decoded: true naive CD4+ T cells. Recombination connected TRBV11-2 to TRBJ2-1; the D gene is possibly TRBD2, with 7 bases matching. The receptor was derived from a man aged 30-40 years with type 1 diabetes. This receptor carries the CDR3 CASSLRWGGRLNEQFF. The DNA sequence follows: TGTGCCAGCAGCTTAAGATGGGGGGGCCGCCTCAATGAGCAGTTCTTC.